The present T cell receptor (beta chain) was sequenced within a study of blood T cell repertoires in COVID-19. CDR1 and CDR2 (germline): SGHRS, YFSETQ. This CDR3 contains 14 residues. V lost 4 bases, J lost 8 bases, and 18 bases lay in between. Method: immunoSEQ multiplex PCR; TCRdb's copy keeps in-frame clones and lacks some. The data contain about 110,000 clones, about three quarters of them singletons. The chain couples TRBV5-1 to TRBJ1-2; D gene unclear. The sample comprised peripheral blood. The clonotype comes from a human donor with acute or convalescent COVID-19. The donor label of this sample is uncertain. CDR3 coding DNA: TGCGCCAGCAGCCGGGGAGAACTTGCGGGCGGCTACACCTTC. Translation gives CASSRGELAGGYTF.